This T cell receptor beta chain derives from a study of shared clonotypes between healthy human individuals. Using immunoSEQ multiplex PCR, the repertoire was profiled, and TCRdb retains in-frame clones only, with some absent. Of 500,000 or so clones in the sample, around 96% were seen once. Points from the study as a whole: Naive CD4 clonotypes overlapped across a handful of donors at approximately 4.5%.

This clone showed up just a few times. Its antigen remains unknown. A split of CD4+ cells into CD45RA+ naive and CD45RA-negative memory subsets was performed. CDR3 size: 13 residues. Germline values: CDR1 SGHRS, CDR2 YFSETQ. Trimming stripped 2 bases from V and 3 bases from J, with 9 bases between. The source material was naive CD4+ T cells sorted from blood. The subset here: CD45RA+ positively selected. The sequence was collected from a woman aged 25 to 45 in good health. This rearrangement joins TRBV5-1 to TRBJ2-7; D not certain. The CDR3 DNA sequence: TGCGCCAGCAGCTTCGACGGCAGCTACGAGCAGTACTTC. Its translation: CASSFDGSYEQYF. Supplemented by reference TRBV5-1 and TRBJ2-7, the full variable domain reads KAGVTQTPRYLIKTRGQQVTLSCSPISGHRSVSWYQQTPGQGLQFLFEYFSETQRNKGNFPGRFSGRQFSNSRSEMNVSTLELGDSALYLCASSFDGSYEQYFGPGTRLTVT.